This T cell receptor beta chain was recovered during a study of T-cell reconstitution after alpha-beta-depleted transplantation in children (dated by TCRdb to 2016 to 2018). Notes on the research overall: T-cell immune reconstitution after TCRalphabeta/CD19-depleted allogeneic hematopoietic cell transplantation in children was quantitatively tracked in the study by means of TCR repertoire profiling.

With regard to this clonotype: The antigen it binds to is not known. Per-base qualities were not stored, and no clone one base away is much larger.

The treatment or condition tag for this specimen amounts to: allogeneic hematopoietic cell transplantation with graft depleted of TCRalphabeta T cells and CD19 B cells. The transplant recipients were children given TCRalphabeta/CD19-depleted allogeneic hematopoietic cell grafts. Receptor amplification or capture employed PCR. TCRdb shows the sequencer as Illumina HiSeq 2500. TCR library preparation used molecular barcoding, with unique molecular identifiers applied to normalize quantification of the TCRbeta repertoire. Clones were called with MiXCR by TCRdb after fastp trimmed the public reads at Q25, and only in-frame beta chains were retained. Every CDR3 protein is listed once, alongside the most common genes and DNA of its rows. The sample table holds just under 350,000 distinct CDR3 sequences, of which 15% to 20% were seen once. The ten largest make up about 41% of the sample. V is cut back by 3 bases and J by 14 bases, with 6 bases in the junction unmatched. From the cysteine through the phenylalanine, the CDR3 covers 12 amino acids. Just CDR3 DNA is preserved here, 36 bases in frame from base 1. From the germline V gene (reference sequence), CDR1 is SGHKS and CDR2 is YYEKEE.

The research as a whole found: In some patients, the high TCRbeta diversity seen at day 60 was put down to recipient T cells and intrathymic progenitors that had survived conditioning. About two months after transplant, the apparently early recovery of alphabetaT-cell counts reportedly depended on just several hundred clones that had expanded rapidly and came from non-depleted graft cells. Over subsequent months, a decline in hyperexpanded clone frequencies was noted, and after one year, T-cell counts and TCRbeta diversity were mostly ascribed to newly produced T cells.

This receptor was identified in a male patient under 10 years old who had a stem cell transplant for acute lymphoblastic leukemia, so the T cells may come from the graft donor. The sequence links TRBV5-5 to TRBJ2-3; 10 middle bases align to TRBD2. The specimen was PBMCs, mostly from graft donor cells, collected 360 days after TCRalphabeta/CD19-depleted stem cell transplant. Read as DNA, the sequence is TGTGCCAGCAGCTCCTTAGCGGGAGGCACGTATTTT. This gives the protein CASSSLAGGTYF.